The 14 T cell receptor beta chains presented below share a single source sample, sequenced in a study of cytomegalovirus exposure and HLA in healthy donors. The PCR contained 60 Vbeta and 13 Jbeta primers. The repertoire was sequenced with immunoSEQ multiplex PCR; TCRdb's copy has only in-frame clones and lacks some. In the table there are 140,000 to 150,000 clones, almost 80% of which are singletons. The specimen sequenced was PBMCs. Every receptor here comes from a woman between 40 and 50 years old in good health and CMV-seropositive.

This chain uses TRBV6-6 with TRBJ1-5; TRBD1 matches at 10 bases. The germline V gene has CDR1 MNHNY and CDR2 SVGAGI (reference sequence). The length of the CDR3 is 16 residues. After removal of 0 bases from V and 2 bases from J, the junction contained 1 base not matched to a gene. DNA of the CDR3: TGTGCCAGCAGTTACTCTGGACAGGGGGGCAATCAGCCCCAGCATTTT. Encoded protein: CASSYSGQGGNQPQHF.

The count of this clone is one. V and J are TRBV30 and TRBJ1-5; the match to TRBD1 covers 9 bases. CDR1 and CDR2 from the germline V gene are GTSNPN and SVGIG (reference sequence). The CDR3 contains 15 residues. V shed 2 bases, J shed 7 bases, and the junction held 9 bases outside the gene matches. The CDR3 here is CAWSIGTGKGQPQHF. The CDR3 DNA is TGTGCCTGGAGTATAGGGACAGGGAAGGGACAGCCCCAGCATTTT.

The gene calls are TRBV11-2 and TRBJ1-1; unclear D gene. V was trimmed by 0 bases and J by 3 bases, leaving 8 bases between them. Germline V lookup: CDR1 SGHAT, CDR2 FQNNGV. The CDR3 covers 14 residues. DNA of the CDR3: TGTGCCAGCAGCTTAGAATCCATGTACACTGAAGCTTTCTTT. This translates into CASSLESMYTEAFF.

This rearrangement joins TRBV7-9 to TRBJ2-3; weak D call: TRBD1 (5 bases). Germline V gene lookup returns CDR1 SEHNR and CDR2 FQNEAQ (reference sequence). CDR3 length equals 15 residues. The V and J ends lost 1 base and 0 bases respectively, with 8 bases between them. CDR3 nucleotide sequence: TGTGCCAGCAGCTTAGGCAGGGCCAGCACAGATACGCAGTATTTT. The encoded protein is CASSLGRASTDTQYF.

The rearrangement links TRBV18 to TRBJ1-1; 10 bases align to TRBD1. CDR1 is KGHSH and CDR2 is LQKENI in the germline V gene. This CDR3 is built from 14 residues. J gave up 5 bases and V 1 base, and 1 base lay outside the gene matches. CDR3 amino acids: CASSPQDRGTEAFF. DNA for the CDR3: TGTGCCAGCTCACCACAGGACAGGGGGACTGAAGCTTTCTTT. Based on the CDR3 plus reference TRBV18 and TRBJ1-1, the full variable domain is NAGVMQNPRHLVRRRGQEARLRCSPMKGHSHVYWYRQLPEEGLKFMVYLQKENIIDESGMPKERFSAEFPKEGPSILRIQQVVRGDSAAYFCASSPQDRGTEAFFGQGTRLTVV.

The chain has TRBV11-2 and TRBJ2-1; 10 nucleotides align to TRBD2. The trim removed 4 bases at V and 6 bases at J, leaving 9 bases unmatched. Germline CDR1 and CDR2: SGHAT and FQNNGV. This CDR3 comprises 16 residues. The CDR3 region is CASSYQRGGTSNEQFF. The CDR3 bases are TGTGCCAGCAGCTACCAGCGGGGGGGTACGAGCAATGAGCAGTTCTTC.

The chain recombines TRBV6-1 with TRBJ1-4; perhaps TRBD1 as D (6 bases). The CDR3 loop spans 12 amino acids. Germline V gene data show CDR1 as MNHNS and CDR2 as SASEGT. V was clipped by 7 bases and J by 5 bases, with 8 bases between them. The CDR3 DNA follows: TGTGCCAGCACCAGGGGAAATGAAAAACTGTTTTTT. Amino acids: CASTRGNEKLFF.

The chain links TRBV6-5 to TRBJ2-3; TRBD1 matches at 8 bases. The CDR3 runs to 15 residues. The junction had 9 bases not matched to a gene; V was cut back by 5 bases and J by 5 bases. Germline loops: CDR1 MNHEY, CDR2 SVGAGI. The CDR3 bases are TGTGCCAGCAGTCCTACGGACAGGGAGGTAGATACGCAGTATTTT. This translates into CASSPTDREVDTQYF.

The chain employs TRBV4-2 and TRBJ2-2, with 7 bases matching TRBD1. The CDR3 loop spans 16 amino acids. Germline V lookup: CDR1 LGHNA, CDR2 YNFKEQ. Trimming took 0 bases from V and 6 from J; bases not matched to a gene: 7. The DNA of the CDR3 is TGTGCCAGCAGCCAAGATCTCCACAGGGGAGCCGGGGAGCTGTTTTTT. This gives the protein CASSQDLHRGAGELFF.

CDR3 protein: CASSYGGDSTDTQYF. CDR3 bases: TGTGCCAGCAGTTACGGAGGGGACAGTACAGATACGCAGTATTTT. V usage is TRBV6-6 and J usage is TRBJ2-3; a weak D match, TRBD1 (7 bases). V was cut by 2 bases and J by 3 bases, with 12 bases left in between. Germline CDR1 and CDR2: MNHNY and SVGAGI (reference sequence). The CDR3 is made up of 15 amino acids.

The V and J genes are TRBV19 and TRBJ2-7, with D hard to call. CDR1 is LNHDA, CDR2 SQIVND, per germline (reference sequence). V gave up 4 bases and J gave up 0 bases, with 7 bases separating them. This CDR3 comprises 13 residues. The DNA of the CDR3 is TGTGCCAGTAGTACCCGTAACTCCTACGAGCAGTACTTC. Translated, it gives CASSTRNSYEQYF.

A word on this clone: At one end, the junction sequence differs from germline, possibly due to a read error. This chain's CDR3 is CSSSPGQGETQYF. In nucleotides, the CDR3 is TGTTCCAGCAGCCCCGGACAGGGAGAGACCCAGTACTTC. This chain joins TRBV7-9 and TRBJ2-5; 8 nucleotides align to TRBD1. CDR3 length: 13 residues. The germline CDR1 and CDR2 sequences are SEHNR and FQNEAQ (reference sequence).

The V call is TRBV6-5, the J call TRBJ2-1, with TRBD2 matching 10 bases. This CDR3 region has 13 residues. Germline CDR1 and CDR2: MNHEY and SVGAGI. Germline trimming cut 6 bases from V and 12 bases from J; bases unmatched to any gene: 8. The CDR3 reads CASSLSGGSGQFF. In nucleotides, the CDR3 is TGTGCCAGCAGCCTTAGCGGGGGGTCGGGGCAGTTCTTC.

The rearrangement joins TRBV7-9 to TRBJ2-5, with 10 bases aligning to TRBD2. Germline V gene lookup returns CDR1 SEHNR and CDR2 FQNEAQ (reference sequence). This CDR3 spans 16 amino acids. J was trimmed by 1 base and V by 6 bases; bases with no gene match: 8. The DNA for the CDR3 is TGTGCCAGCAGTACTGGACGACTAGCGGGCCAAGAGACCCAGTACTTC. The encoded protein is CASSTGRLAGQETQYF.